Below, 30 T cell receptor beta chains from the same sample are listed, as sequenced in a study of T cell changes during pregnancy in multiple sclerosis (dated by TCRdb to between 2017 and 2020). The library was prepared using the immunoSEQ multiplex PCR assay. This immuneACCESS table, as held by TCRdb, lists in-frame sequences with V and J called but not all clones. Of the missing ones, under half trace to an unresolved V gene in checked studies; the others have no known cause. For this sample the table gives more than 9,000 clones, of which around 89% were detected only once. The top ten hold about 5.1% of the sample. The sample here was CD8+ T cells from peripheral blood mononuclear cells, taken in the first trimester of pregnancy. The receptors stem from a female donor in good health, enrolled as a control in a pregnancy study.

The chain is built from TRBV5-6 and TRBJ1-1, with D perhaps TRBD1 (6 bases). Germline-derived CDR1 and CDR2 are SGHDT and YYEEEE. Trimming cost V 6 bases and J 5 bases, with 17 bases left between them. There are 14 residues in the CDR3. CDR3 residues: CASKINREGTEAFF. The CDR3 nucleotides are TGTGCCAGCAAGATTAACAGGGAGGGAACTGAAGCTTTCTTT. The full variable domain, rest sourced from reference TRBV5-6 and TRBJ1-1, is DAGVTQSPTHLIKTRGQQVTLRCSPKSGHDTVSWYQQALGQGPQFIFQYYEEEERQRGNFPDRFSGHQFPNYSSELNVNALLLGDSALYLCASKINREGTEAFFGQGTRLTVV.

The chain has TRBV6-1 and TRBJ1-2, with D possibly matching TRBD1 (6 bases). Trimming removed 6 bases at V and 4 bases at J, with 12 bases between. This CDR3 has 13 amino acids. The germline V gene has CDR1 MNHNS and CDR2 SASEGT. The CDR3: CASRDRTIYGYTF. CDR3 bases: TGTGCCAGCAGAGACAGGACCATCTATGGCTACACCTTC.

The chain uses TRBV27 and TRBJ1-1, with 7 bases fitting TRBD1. The CDR3 has 13 amino acids. V shed 6 bases, J shed 5 bases, and the junction held 6 bases outside the gene matches. Germline lookup yields CDR1 MNHEY and CDR2 SMNVEV (reference sequence). For the CDR3, the DNA is TGTGCCAGCAGCAATACAGGGGTAACTGAAGCTTTCTTT. It encodes CASSNTGVTEAFF.

J is TRBJ2-3 and V is TRBV9, with a tentative D call TRBD1 (5 bases). Germline CDR1 reads SGDLS; CDR2 reads YYNGEE. Trimming stripped 0 bases from V and 3 bases from J, with 8 bases between. The CDR3 extends over 14 amino acids. CDR3 nucleotides: TGTGCCAGCAGCGTAGACCCAGGGACAGATACGCAGTATTTT. It yields the protein CASSVDPGTDTQYF. Full variable domain (outside the CDR3, taken from reference TRBV9 and TRBJ2-3): DSGVTQTPKHLITATGQRVTLRCSPRSGDLSVYWYQQSLDQGLQFLIQYYNGEERAKGNILERFSAQQFPDLHSELNLSSLELGDSALYFCASSVDPGTDTQYFGPGTRLTVL.

The chain recombines TRBV5-8 with TRBJ2-5; weak D call: TRBD2 (6 bases). V shed 6 bases and J shed 1 base, with 19 bases lying between them. The V gene's germline CDR1 is SGHTS and CDR2 YDEGEE. The CDR3 consists of 16 residues. DNA of the CDR3: TGTGCCAGCACTGGCGGTTCGCGGGGACCCCAAGAGACCCAGTACTTC. This sequence encodes CASTGGSRGPQETQYF.

This sequence joins TRBV10-3 and TRBJ1-2; D ambiguous. This CDR3 region has 14 residues. The ends were cut back, 3 bases at V and 9 bases at J, with 17 bases in the middle. Germline-derived CDR1 and CDR2 are ENHRY and SYGVKD. CDR3 residues: CAISDPRRPGSYTF. DNA for the CDR3: TGTGCCATCAGTGACCCTAGACGGCCCGGGAGCTACACCTTC.

The chain carries TRBV19 and TRBJ2-6; no firm D call. The germline CDR1 and CDR2 sequences are LNHDA and SQIVND (reference sequence). V gave up 3 bases and J gave up 4 bases, with 10 bases separating them. CDR3 size: 15 residues. CDR3 coding DNA: TGTGCCAGTAGTATTTGGCCTCTCGGGGCCAACGTCCTGACTTTC. Its translation: CASSIWPLGANVLTF.

The CDR3 coding sequence is TGCGCCAGCAGCTTGGAGGAGACCAAGGAGACCCAGTACTTC. It encodes CASSLEETKETQYF. The rearrangement links TRBV5-1 to TRBJ2-5; D uncertain. The length of the CDR3 is 14 residues. In germline, CDR1 is SGHRS, CDR2 YFSETQ. Trimming pared 0 bases from V and 5 bases from J, leaving 11 bases between. Supplemented by reference TRBV5-1 and TRBJ2-5, the full variable domain reads KAGVTQTPRYLIKTRGQQVTLSCSPISGHRSVSWYQQTPGQGLQFLFEYFSETQRNKGNFPGRFSGRQFSNSRSEMNVSTLELGDSALYLCASSLEETKETQYFGPGTRLLVL.

This chain joins TRBV27 and TRBJ2-7; 11 nucleotides align to TRBD1. This CDR3 has 14 amino acids. The V segment lost 6 bases and the J segment 2 bases; nucleotides outside the gene matches: 3. Looked up from germline, CDR1 is MNHEY and CDR2 is SMNVEV (reference sequence). The CDR3 sequence is CASSEGQGAYEQYF. CDR3 sequence (DNA): TGTGCCAGCAGCGAGGGACAGGGGGCCTACGAGCAGTACTTC.

The gene calls are TRBV11-2 and TRBJ2-5, with 11 positions matching TRBD1. The CDR3 is made up of 17 amino acids. Germline trimming cut 1 base from V and 3 bases from J; bases unmatched to any gene: 7. Germline V gives CDR1 SGHAT, CDR2 FQNNGV. This CDR3 is CASSLGAGTGGEETQYF. The DNA of the CDR3 is TGTGCCAGCAGCTTAGGGGCCGGGACAGGGGGAGAAGAGACCCAGTACTTC.

The genes are TRBV30 and TRBJ2-7, with D perhaps matching TRBD2 (6 bases). V was pared by 4 bases and J by 3 bases, with 10 bases between. The CDR3 sequence is 12 residues long. The germline CDR1 and CDR2 sequences are GTSNPN and SVGIG (reference sequence). CDR3 nucleotide sequence: TGTGCCTGGATACGGGGGAACTACGAGCAGTACTTC. Its translation: CAWIRGNYEQYF. Full variable domain (missing parts from reference TRBV30 and TRBJ2-7): SQTIHQWPATLVQPVGSPLSLECTVEGTSNPNLYWYRQAAGRGLQLLFYSVGIGQISSEVPQNLSASRPQDRQFILSSKKLLLSDSGFYLCAWIRGNYEQYFGPGTRLTVT.

CDR3 region: CASSFGTRYEQYF. CDR3 DNA sequence: TGTGCCAGCAGCTTCGGGACACGCTACGAGCAGTACTTC. The chain recombines TRBV7-2 with TRBJ2-7, with D tentatively TRBD1 (6 bases). This CDR3 spans 13 amino acids. With 3 bases removed from V and 3 bases from J, the gap between germline ends came to 9 bases. Germline V lookup: CDR1 SGHTA, CDR2 FQGNSA.

This clone has just one count. This chain connects TRBV6-1 to TRBJ2-2; the D is unclear. This CDR3 region has 17 residues. CDR1 and CDR2 (germline): MNHNS, SASEGT. Trimming took 3 bases from V and 1 from J, leaving 15 bases between them. The CDR3 protein is CASSDVEVDLNTGELFF. DNA for the CDR3: TGTGCCAGCAGTGACGTAGAGGTAGACTTGAACACCGGGGAGCTGTTTTTT.

The chain employs TRBV19 and TRBJ2-7; 8 positions match TRBD2. CDR1 and CDR2 (germline): LNHDA, SQIVND (reference sequence). V lost 6 bases, J lost 2 bases, and 6 bases stayed unmatched. The CDR3 spans 14 residues. CDR3 sequence (DNA): TGTGCCAGTAGGGGCGAAGCGGGAGCCTACGAGCAGTACTTC. Translating gives CASRGEAGAYEQYF.

The V call is TRBV14, the J call TRBJ2-1; D is unclear. The germline V and J ends were trimmed by 3 bases and 4 bases, with 10 bases remaining between them. The germline gives CDR1 SGHDN, CDR2 FVKESK. This CDR3 comprises 14 residues. The CDR3 reads CASSHVENYNEQFF. The CDR3 nucleotides are TGTGCCAGCAGCCATGTCGAGAATTACAATGAGCAGTTCTTC.

This chain joins TRBV7-9 and TRBJ2-7; 8 nucleotides align to TRBD1. Trimming took 5 bases from V and 5 from J; bases not matched to a gene: 11. Germline V lookup: CDR1 SEHNR, CDR2 FQNEAQ (reference sequence). The CDR3 loop spans 15 amino acids. Here the CDR3 reads CASSHPDRGANEQYF. For the CDR3, the DNA is TGTGCCAGCAGCCACCCCGACAGGGGTGCCAACGAGCAGTACTTC.

This chain uses TRBV13 with TRBJ1-1; unclear D gene. Trimming stripped 1 base from V and 1 base from J, with 16 bases between. Looked up from germline, CDR1 is PRHDT and CDR2 is FYEKMQ (reference sequence). The CDR3 runs to 17 residues. The CDR3: CASSLDPHQEGNTEAFF. Here the CDR3 DNA reads TGTGCCAGCAGCTTAGATCCCCACCAGGAGGGGAACACTGAAGCTTTCTTT.

The chain has TRBV27 and TRBJ1-1; perhaps TRBD1 as D (6 bases). The germline V gene has CDR1 MNHEY and CDR2 SMNVEV (reference sequence). The CDR3 is made up of 14 amino acids. V lost 5 bases and J 4 bases, leaving 14 bases between the germline ends. The CDR3 bases are TGTGCCAGCAGTGACGGGGGGCTGAGCACTGAAGCTTTCTTT. Translating it yields CASSDGGLSTEAFF.

This rearrangement joins TRBV14 to TRBJ2-3, with TRBD2 matching over 11 bases. Germline lookup yields CDR1 SGHDN and CDR2 FVKESK. The CDR3 length is 16 residues. The junction had 2 bases not matched to a gene; V was cut back by 3 bases and J by 0 bases. CDR3 protein: CASSQLAGGSTDTQYF. Here the CDR3 DNA reads TGTGCCAGCAGCCAGTTAGCGGGGGGGAGCACAGATACGCAGTATTTT.

The genes are TRBV5-1 and TRBJ1-6, with 9 bases matching TRBD1. CDR1 and CDR2 (germline): SGHRS, YFSETQ. After removal of 2 bases from V and 7 bases from J, the junction contained 4 bases not matched to a gene. The CDR3 runs to 15 residues. The CDR3 region has the DNA TGCGCCAGCAGCTTCTTGGGACAGGGAAATTCACCCCTCCACTTT. Protein product: CASSFLGQGNSPLHF.

The V gene is TRBV7-2, the J gene TRBJ1-3; D is unclear. The CDR3 has 15 amino acids. Looked up from germline, CDR1 is SGHTA and CDR2 is FQGNSA. Trimming left V 1 base short and J 4 bases short, with 11 bases between. The CDR3 sequence: CASSLVPREGNTIYF. CDR3 sequence (DNA): TGTGCCAGCAGCTTAGTCCCGCGGGAAGGAAACACCATATATTTT.

In this sample, this clone turned up a few times. This chain joins TRBV4-3 and TRBJ1-3; D is possibly TRBD1 (6 bases). CDR3 length: 16 residues. Trimming left V 0 bases short and J 2 bases short, with 11 bases between. Germline V gene lookup returns CDR1 LGHNA and CDR2 YSLEER. CDR3 bases: TGCGCCAGCAGCCAAGACTGGACAGAACCTGGAAACACCATATATTTT. Its translation is CASSQDWTEPGNTIYF.

This clone turned up a few times. The rearrangement links TRBV6-1 to TRBJ2-2; 10 nucleotides match TRBD2. Germline values: CDR1 MNHNS, CDR2 SASEGT. This CDR3 region has 18 residues. J lost 5 bases, V lost 3 bases, and 12 bases had no gene match. In DNA form, the CDR3 reads TGTGCCAGCAGTGACTGGGTAGCGGGGGGCCAGGGAACCGGGGAGCTGTTTTTT. Translating gives CASSDWVAGGQGTGELFF.

V gene TRBV2 combines with J gene TRBJ2-7; tentative D call: TRBD1 (6 bases). The CDR3 covers 14 residues. Between the trimmed V and J ends, which lost 2 bases and 2 bases, there was a span of 10 bases. CDR1 is SNHLY, CDR2 FYNNEI, per germline. For the CDR3, the DNA is TGTGCCAGCAGTGAATTGGACAGCGCCTACGAGCAGTACTTC. It encodes CASSELDSAYEQYF. Full variable domain (outside the CDR3, taken from reference TRBV2 and TRBJ2-7): EPEVTQTPSHQVTQMGQEVILRCVPISNHLYFYWYRQILGQKVEFLVSFYNNEISEKSEIFDDQFSVERPDGSNFTLKIRSTKLEDSAMYFCASSELDSAYEQYFGPGTRLTVT.

The chain recombines TRBV7-6 with TRBJ1-2; no clear D. Germline V gives CDR1 SGHVS, CDR2 FNYEAQ. This CDR3 region has 16 residues. V shed 0 bases and J shed 0 bases, with 11 bases lying between them. This CDR3 reads CASSLAEAEANYGYTF. The CDR3 DNA is TGTGCCAGCAGCTTAGCCGAAGCAGAGGCTAACTATGGCTACACCTTC.

The chain combines TRBV7-8 with TRBJ1-1; a possible D gene is TRBD1 (5 bases). The CDR3 has 16 amino acids. Germline assignment: CDR1 SGHVS and CDR2 FQNEAQ. V shed 5 bases and J shed 0 bases, with 16 bases lying between them. The CDR3 sequence is CASSRGRDYLNTEAFF. DNA of the CDR3: TGTGCCAGCAGCCGAGGCCGGGACTACCTGAACACTGAAGCTTTCTTT.

The CDR3 DNA sequence: TGTGCCTGGAGTGTTACAGGGGGCGCCGATGGCTACACCTTC. Amino acid sequence: CAWSVTGGADGYTF. V is TRBV30 and J is TRBJ1-2, with 9 bases matching TRBD1. This CDR3 comprises 14 residues. The junction had 5 bases not matched to a gene; V was cut back by 0 bases and J by 6 bases. Germline assignment: CDR1 GTSNPN and CDR2 SVGIG (reference sequence).

The rearrangement links TRBV7-9 to TRBJ2-5; 8 nucleotides match TRBD1. CDR3 size: 15 residues. Germline CDR1 reads SEHNR; CDR2 reads FQNEAQ (reference sequence). With V trimmed by 2 bases and J by 4 bases, 6 bases remained unmatched. Here the CDR3 reads CASSLIPGGAETQYF. The CDR3 bases are TGTGCCAGCAGCTTAATCCCAGGGGGCGCAGAGACCCAGTACTTC. Combining the CDR3 with reference TRBV7-9 and TRBJ2-5 gives the whole variable domain DTGVSQNPRHKITKRGQNVTFRCDPISEHNRLYWYRQTLGQGPEFLTYFQNEAQLEKSRLLSDRFSAERPKGSFSTLEIQRTEQGDSAMYLCASSLIPGGAETQYFGPGTRLLVL.

V gene TRBV7-9 combines with J gene TRBJ2-7; 8 nucleotides line up with TRBD1. Germline CDR1 and CDR2: SEHNR and FQNEAQ (reference sequence). The junction had 7 bases not matched to a gene; V was cut back by 4 bases and J by 2 bases. The CDR3 runs to 15 residues. CDR3 residues: CASSSGQGRAYEQYF. In DNA, the CDR3 is TGTGCCAGCAGCTCCGGACAGGGAAGGGCCTACGAGCAGTACTTC.

CDR3 coding DNA: TGTGCCAGCAGTGAGTCCGACAGCGGGAATCAGCCCCAGCATTTT. Its protein is CASSESDSGNQPQHF. This rearrangement joins TRBV2 to TRBJ1-5, with a weak D call TRBD1 (5 bases). The CDR3 is made up of 15 amino acids. Germline CDR1 SNHLY, CDR2 FYNNEI. Between the trimmed V and J ends, which lost 3 bases and 4 bases, there was a span of 13 bases.